The present T cell receptor (beta chain) was sequenced within a study of graft-versus-host responses after intestinal transplantation listed by TCRdb under 2021. Background on the whole study: The transplants that recipients received were multivisceral, liver-intestinal, or isolated intestinal. Every recipient was given anti-thymocyte globulin induction, then maintenance tacrolimus and steroids for two to three years. After intestinal transplantation, graft-versus-host and host-versus-graft alloreactive T cell clones in the graft, circulation and bone marrow were tracked using bulk TCR-beta CDR3 sequencing. To identify alloreactive clones, pre-transplant mixed lymphocyte reaction products were sequenced and compared with unstimulated pre-transplant donor and recipient T cells. The cohort enrolled approximately 24 intestinal transplant recipients including one retransplant, and a few patients lacking pretransplant specimens were excluded. A peak of at least 4% donor T cells among recipient peripheral blood mononuclear cells was the definition used for donor T cell macrochimerism. Instead of going to the commercial service, samples from a few later patients were sequenced in-house on an Illumina MiSeq and processed with MiXCR.

The V end gives up 3 bases and the J end 5 bases, leaving 17 bases in the junction not matched to a gene. Per the germline V gene, SGDLS is the CDR1 and YYNGEE is the CDR2. The CDR3 spans 18 residues, from the cysteine through the phenylalanine. Of the read, only the CDR3 DNA is kept; its 54 bases are in frame from base 1. On this clone: Which antigen it targets is not known. Base qualities are missing; no much larger clone stands one base away.

Findings and caveats that apply to the study as a whole: Early after transplant, peak levels of circulating GvH clones were associated with declines in HvG clones. GvH clones were detected in recipient bone marrow, and some appeared earlier in ileal mucosa or blood, consistent with an intestinal mucosal origin. In patients with donor T cell macrochimerism, the allografts had high GvH to HvG T cell clonal ratios. The conclusions were limited by the relatively low number and heterogeneity of the intestinal transplant patients.

The time point label corresponds to: cells obtained before transplantation from donor or recipient. CD3+CD4+ and CD3+CD8+ populations were FACS-sorted from unstimulated pre-transplant donor and recipient cells taken from spleen or lymph nodes. The library came from the immunoSEQ multiplex PCR assay. For most patients, genomic DNA was isolated with the Qiagen DNeasy Blood and Tissue Kit and sent frozen to Adaptive Biotechnologies for TCR sequencing. For most patients, genomic DNA was subjected to high-throughput TCR-beta CDR3 sequencing by Adaptive Biotechnologies. Per the authors' processing: Adaptive's ImmunoSEQ software supplied the TCR sequencing data for 18 patients, while MiXCR and VDJtools were used to process three other patients. To correct CD4 versus CD8 sorting errors, sequences present in both subsets at a frequency ratio below 5:1 were removed. CDR3 nucleotide sequences shared between donor and recipient were removed because the origin of such sequences could not be assigned. To count as alloreactive, a clone needed at least 2-fold expansion over unstimulated cells and a minimum CFSE-low frequency of 0.002% (template counts) or 0.001% (read counts). Clones detected in sequenced pre-transplant spleen, lymph node, or MLR CFSE-low populations of the donor or recipient were defined as mappable. Cumulative frequency of alloreactive clones was calculated as a percentage of all sequences weighted by copy number. TCRdb carries this immuneACCESS record with in-frame sequences only. Its versions omit some clonotypes, under half of them owing to an unresolved V gene in the studies checked, with the rest unexplained. V, J and clone size are taken as reported in that table, and D and trimming were inferred from the DNA itself. This sample has about 73,000 clones in its table, and nearly 90% of those were observed once. The biggest ten clones account for 3.5% to 5% of the sample.

This chain is built from TRBV9 and TRBJ1-2, with TRBD1 matching 9 junction bases. The sequence was collected from a human donor who was the organ donor for an intestinal transplant. This specimen consisted of unstimulated CD8+ T cells sorted from spleen or lymph node cells, obtained before transplant. CDR3 reads: CASSARDRALGGNYGYTF. The bases read TGTGCCAGCAGCGCCCGGGACAGGGCCTTGGGTGGGAATTATGGCTACACCTTC.